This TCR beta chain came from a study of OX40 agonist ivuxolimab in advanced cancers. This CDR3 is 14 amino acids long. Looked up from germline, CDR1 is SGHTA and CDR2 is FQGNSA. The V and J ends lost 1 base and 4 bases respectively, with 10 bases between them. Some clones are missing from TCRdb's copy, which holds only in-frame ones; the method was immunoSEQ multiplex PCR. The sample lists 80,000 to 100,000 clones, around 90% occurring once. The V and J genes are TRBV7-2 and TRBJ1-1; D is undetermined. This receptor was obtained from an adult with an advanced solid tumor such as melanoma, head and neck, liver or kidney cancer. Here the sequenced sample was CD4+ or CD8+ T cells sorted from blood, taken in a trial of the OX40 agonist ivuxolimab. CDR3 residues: CASSLDFGSTEAFF. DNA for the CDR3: TGTGCCAGCAGCTTAGATTTTGGGAGCACTGAAGCTTTCTTT.